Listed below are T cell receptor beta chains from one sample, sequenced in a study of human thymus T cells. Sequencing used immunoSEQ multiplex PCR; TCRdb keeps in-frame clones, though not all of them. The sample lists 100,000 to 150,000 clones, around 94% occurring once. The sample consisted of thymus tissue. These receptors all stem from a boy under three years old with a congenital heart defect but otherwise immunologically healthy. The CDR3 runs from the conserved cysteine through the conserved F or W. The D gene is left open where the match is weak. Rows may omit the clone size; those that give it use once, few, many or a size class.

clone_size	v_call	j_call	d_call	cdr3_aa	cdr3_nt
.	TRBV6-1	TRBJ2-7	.	CASSRGPYEQYF	TGTGCCAGCAGTAGGGGACCCTACGAGCAGTACTTC
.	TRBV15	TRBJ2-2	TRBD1	CATSRVADRGPPGELFF	TGTGCCACCAGCAGGGTAGCGGACAGGGGGCCACCCGGGGAGCTGTTTTTT
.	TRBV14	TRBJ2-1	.	CASSQSPGTRYNEQFF	TGTGCCAGCAGCCAATCCCCCGGGACCCGCTACAATGAGCAGTTCTTC
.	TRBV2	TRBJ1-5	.	CASSGPAVSNQPQHF	TGTGCCAGCAGTGGACCTGCAGTGAGCAATCAGCCCCAGCATTTT
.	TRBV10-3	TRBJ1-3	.	CATHGTSAGNTIYF	TGTGCCACCCACGGGACATCGGCTGGAAACACCATATATTTT
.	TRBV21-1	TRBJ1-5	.	CASSYGGSPNQPQHF	TGTGCCAGCAGTTACGGGGGAAGCCCGAATCAGCCCCAGCATTTT
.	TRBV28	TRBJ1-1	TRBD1	CASSTRTGGVMNTEAFF	TGTGCCAGCAGTACCAGGACAGGTGGGGTAATGAACACTGAAGCTTTCTTT
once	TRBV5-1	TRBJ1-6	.	CASSLDSRGSPLHF	TGCGCCAGCAGCTTGGACTCCCGGGGGTCACCCCTCCACTTT
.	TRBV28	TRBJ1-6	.	CASSLSGPRGGSPLHF	TGTGCCAGCAGTTTATCAGGCCCCCGGGGGGGCTCACCCCTCCACTTT
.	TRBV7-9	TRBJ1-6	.	CASSARELSPLHF	TGTGCCAGCAGCGCCCGGGAGCTTTCACCCCTCCACTTT
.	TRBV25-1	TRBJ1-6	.	CASSERSSGTDVNSPLHF	TGTGCCAGCAGTGAAAGAAGTAGCGGGACGGATGTAAATTCACCCCTCCACTTT
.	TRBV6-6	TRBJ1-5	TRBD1	CASSYTDRGSNQPQHF	TGTGCCAGCAGTTACACGGACAGGGGTAGCAATCAGCCCCAGCATTTT
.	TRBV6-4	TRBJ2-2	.	CASSRKGDSSNTGELFF	TGTGCCAGCAGTCGTAAGGGGGACTCCTCGAACACCGGGGAGCTGTTTTTT
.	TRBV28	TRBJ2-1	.	CASSTGDNEQFF	TGTGCCAGCAGCACCGGGGACAATGAGCAGTTCTTC
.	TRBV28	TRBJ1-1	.	CASRSGWRATEAFF	TGTGCCAGCAGATCCGGGTGGAGGGCCACTGAAGCTTTCTTT
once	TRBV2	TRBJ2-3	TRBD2	CASTGLEGPTDTQYF	TGTGCCAGCACGGGACTAGAAGGACCCACAGATACGCAGTATTTT
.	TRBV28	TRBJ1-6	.	CASSLGWAAANSPLHF	TGTGCCAGCAGTTTAGGATGGGCGGCAGCTAATTCACCCCTCCACTTT
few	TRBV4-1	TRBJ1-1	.	CASSQDPLREAFF	TGCGCCAGCAGCCAAGACCCCCTAAGGGAAGCTTTCTTT
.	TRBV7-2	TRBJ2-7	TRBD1	CASSLKGQVNRQYF	TGTGCCAGCAGCTTAAAAGGACAGGTAAATCGGCAGTACTTC
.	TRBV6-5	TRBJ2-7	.	CASSYSAGLSSYEQYF	TGTGCCAGCAGTTACTCGGCGGGGTTGAGCTCCTACGAGCAGTACTTC
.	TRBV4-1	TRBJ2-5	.	CASSQDMGGLQTQYF	TGCGCCAGCAGCCAAGATATGGGAGGTCTGCAGACCCAGTACTTC
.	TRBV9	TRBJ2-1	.	CASSVGPRYNEQFF	TGTGCCAGCAGCGTAGGTCCCAGATACAATGAGCAGTTCTTC
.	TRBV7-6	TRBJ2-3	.	CASSLRGGSPDPLSTDTQYF	TGTGCCAGCAGCTTACGGGGCGGTAGCCCAGATCCCCTTAGCACAGATACGCAGTATTTT
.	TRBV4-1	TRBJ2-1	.	CASSQGSNEQFF	TGCGCCAGCAGCCAAGGATCGAATGAGCAGTTCTTC
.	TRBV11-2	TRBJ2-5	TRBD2	CASSPGLADSPQETQYF	TGTGCCAGCAGCCCCGGACTAGCGGACAGCCCCCAAGAGACCCAGTACTTC
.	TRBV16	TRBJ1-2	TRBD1	CASSQSAGGKNGYTF	TGTGCCAGCAGCCAATCCGCAGGGGGAAAGAATGGCTACACCTTC
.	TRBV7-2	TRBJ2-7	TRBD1	CASSIVTRQGDPYEQYF	TGTGCCAGCAGCATCGTAACCCGGCAGGGGGACCCCTACGAGCAGTACTTC
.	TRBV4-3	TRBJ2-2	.	CASSPRRGRGRPGELFF	TGCGCCAGCAGCCCCAGAAGGGGCAGGGGGAGGCCCGGGGAGCTGTTTTTT
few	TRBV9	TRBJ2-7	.	CASSVDGVAEQYF	TGTGCCAGCAGCGTAGATGGCGTCGCAGAGCAGTACTTC
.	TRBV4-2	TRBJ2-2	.	CASSQPLSGVSGKGGELFF	TGTGCCAGCAGCCAACCTCTAAGTGGGGTTAGCGGTAAAGGGGGGGAGCTGTTTTTT
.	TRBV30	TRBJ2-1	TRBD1	CAWSVRDRGNEQFF	TGTGCCTGGAGTGTACGGGACAGGGGTAATGAGCAGTTCTTC
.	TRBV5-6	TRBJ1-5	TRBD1	CASSLGTGWPGNQPQHF	TGTGCCAGCAGCTTGGGGACAGGGTGGCCGGGCAATCAGCCCCAGCATTTT